The 10 T cell receptor beta chains below all came from one sample that was sequenced in a study of blood T cell repertoires in COVID-19. The protocol was immunoSEQ multiplex PCR, while the TCRdb copy is restricted to in-frame clones and leaves out a portion. The sample carries roughly 80,000 clones, 75% to 90% recorded once. Sequenced material: peripheral blood. The receptors originated from a man aged 50-60 years with active COVID-19.

The genes are TRBV6-2 or TRBV6-3 and TRBJ2-1; 7 nucleotides line up with TRBD2. Germline assignment: CDR1 MNHEY and CDR2 SVGEGT. Trimming at V came to 4 bases and at J to 3 bases, leaving 3 bases not matched to a gene. The CDR3 runs 14 residues. The CDR3 DNA follows: TGTGCCAGCAGTTGGGAGGGCGACTACAATGAGCAGTTCTTC. Protein product: CASSWEGDYNEQFF.

J is TRBJ2-5 and V is TRBV7-2, with TRBD2 as a possible D gene (5 bases). V lost 3 bases, J lost 2 bases, and 10 bases lay in between. CDR1 SGHTA and CDR2 FQGNSA come from the germline V gene. The CDR3 is made up of 14 amino acids. CDR3 bases: TGTGCCAGCAGCTTGTACAGCGGTCAAGAGACCCAGTACTTC. Translated, it gives CASSLYSGQETQYF.

The chain couples TRBV19 to TRBJ2-1; 7 positions agree with TRBD2. Per germline, CDR1 LNHDA and CDR2 SQIVND (reference sequence). With 2 bases clipped from V and 4 bases from J, the junction kept 5 bases outside the gene matches. CDR3 length equals 15 residues. In nucleotides, the CDR3 is TGTGCCAGTAGTATACGGCTAGCGGATTACAATGAGCAGTTCTTC. Its translation is CASSIRLADYNEQFF.

V is TRBV27 and J is TRBJ2-5, with D unclear. From germline, CDR1 is MNHEY and CDR2 SMNVEV (reference sequence). This CDR3 comprises 12 residues. Trimming stripped 5 bases from V and 4 bases from J, with 8 bases between. The CDR3 sequence: CASSLSGETQYF. The CDR3 DNA follows: TGTGCCAGCAGTCTTTCGGGAGAGACCCAGTACTTC.

The chain carries TRBV30 and TRBJ1-2; no firm D call. The germline gives CDR1 GTSNPN, CDR2 SVGIG (reference sequence). CDR3 length equals 12 residues. Trimming took off 0 bases at V and 8 bases at J, with 10 bases between the two ends. The CDR3 coding sequence is TGTGCCTGGAGTGTACATCCGTTCGGCTACACCTTC. Translating it yields CAWSVHPFGYTF.

The CDR3: CASTFFPTGMNTEAFF. CDR3 in DNA: TGTGCCAGTACGTTTTTCCCGACAGGGATGAACACTGAAGCTTTCTTT. The genes are TRBV19 and TRBJ1-1; 7 bases fit TRBD1. CDR3 size: 16 residues. Germline lookup yields CDR1 LNHDA and CDR2 SQIVND (reference sequence). The ends lost 7 bases at V and 0 bases at J; junction bases unmatched: 11.

Worth noting for this clone: Other nucleotide sequences from this sample produce the same CDR3. The chain combines TRBV9 with TRBJ2-3; the D gene is possibly TRBD1 (6 bases). Germline V CDR1 and CDR2: SGDLS, YYNGEE. V lost 0 bases to trimming and J lost 2 bases, with 10 bases between them. CDR3 length: 15 amino acids. The CDR3 coding sequence is TGTGCCAGCAGCGTAGGAGGGGGTTCCACAGATACGCAGTATTTT. It yields the protein CASSVGGGSTDTQYF. The full variable domain, its missing parts supplied by reference TRBV9 and TRBJ2-3, is DSGVTQTPKHLITATGQRVTLRCSPRSGDLSVYWYQQSLDQGLQFLIQYYNGEERAKGNILERFSAQQFPDLHSELNLSSLELGDSALYFCASSVGGGSTDTQYFGPGTRLTVL.

J is TRBJ1-1 and V is TRBV7-2; a possible D gene is TRBD1 (5 bases). CDR1 and CDR2 from the germline V gene are SGHTA and FQGNSA. The CDR3 is 13 amino acids. The V and J ends lost 3 bases and 3 bases respectively, with 8 bases between them. DNA of the CDR3: TGTGCCAGCAGCTTCGACAGATACACTGAAGCTTTCTTT. Translation gives CASSFDRYTEAFF.

The chain recombines TRBV10-3 with TRBJ1-1; 9 bases line up with TRBD1. V trimming: 6 bases; J trimming: 4 bases; junction bases outside the gene matches: 9. CDR1 ENHRY and CDR2 SYGVKD come from the germline V gene. This CDR3 has 15 residues. CDR3 coding DNA: TGTGCCATCAGGGATGGGACAGGGTGGGGCACTGAAGCTTTCTTT. This translates into CAIRDGTGWGTEAFF.

The chain combines TRBV3-1 (or the pseudogene TRBV3-2) with TRBJ2-7, with 7 bases fitting TRBD2. There are 14 residues in the CDR3. CDR1 and CDR2 from the germline V gene are LGHDT and YNNKEL (reference sequence). The trim removed 5 bases at V and 0 bases at J, leaving 4 bases unmatched. In nucleotides, the CDR3 is TGTGCCAGCAGCATGCGGGGGAGCTCCTACGAGCAGTACTTC. Encoded protein: CASSMRGSSYEQYF.